This T cell receptor (beta chain) was identified during a study of cytotoxic CD8 clonotypes in ibrutinib-treated CLL. On the study more broadly: Mean values per sample were 250,000 to 300,000 productive templates and 94,082 productive rearrangements.

General study findings and limits: Baseline clonality, above age-matched healthy donor levels, tracked circulating CD8+ T-cell counts. Sustained-remission and progressing patients' sampling times differed.

Sequencing was performed with immunoSEQ multiplex PCR; in TCRdb, only in-frame clones are kept and a portion is missing. The sample holds some 84,000 clones, approximately 86% seen once. Notes on this clone: As yet, its antigen is unknown.

Extraction of approximately 2 micrograms of genomic DNA from cryopreserved PBMCs supplied material for TCR beta libraries. CDR1 and CDR2 from the germline V gene are LNHDA and SQIVND (reference sequence). With 4 bases clipped from V and 5 bases from J, the junction kept 8 bases outside the gene matches. CDR3 length: 15 amino acids. This receptor was taken from a human donor with chronic lymphocytic leukemia. Sequenced here: PBMCs, sampled before ibrutinib treatment. The V gene is TRBV19, the J gene TRBJ2-5; 9 nucleotides align to TRBD2. The CDR3 region is CASSRAAGGPETQYF. In DNA, the CDR3 is TGTGCCAGTAGTAGAGCGGCGGGAGGGCCTGAGACCCAGTACTTC.